This TCR beta chain was sequenced in a study of cytomegalovirus exposure and HLA in healthy donors. Germline V gene data show CDR1 as LNHNV and CDR2 as YYDKDF (reference sequence). Unmatched junction bases numbered 6, after V lost 1 base and J lost 4 bases. The CDR3 runs 16 residues. PCR was performed using 60 Vbeta and 13 Jbeta primers. Generated by immunoSEQ multiplex PCR, the TCRdb table keeps only in-frame clones and is missing some. Seen here are roughly 150,000 clones, roughly 77% observed once, and the top ten hold roughly 2%. This TCR was recovered from a young woman in good health and CMV-seronegative. The sequencing input was PBMCs. J is TRBJ1-2 and V is TRBV15, with 10 bases matching TRBD1. CDR3 region: CATSRAGTGAPYGYTF. The CDR3 bases are TGTGCCACCAGCAGAGCGGGGACAGGGGCTCCCTATGGCTACACCTTC. Variable domain in full (rest from reference TRBV15 and TRBJ1-2): DAMVIQNPRYQVTQFGKPVTLSCSQTLNHNVMYWYQQKSSQAPKLLFHYYDKDFNNEADTPDNFQSRRPNTSFCFLDIRSPGLGDTAMYLCATSRAGTGAPYGYTFGSGTRLTVV.